What follows are 17 T cell receptor beta chains derived from one specimen sequenced in a study of beta chain features in type 1 diabetes. Study-level points and caveats: Type 1 diabetes patients had TCRB CDR3s that were shorter (moderately but significantly so) in all four CD4+ subsets.

Expressed TCRB transcripts were sequenced, since all the RNA that had been isolated was reverse transcribed. The method was immunoSEQ multiplex PCR; TCRdb's version includes in-frame clones alone and lacks a portion of them. The top ten clones hold 0.015% to 0.017% of a sample with roughly 290,000 clones, about 15% of them seen once. For these TCRs, the target antigens are not known. Specimen: naive CD4+ T cells from blood. The receptors derive from a man aged 18 to 29 with type 1 diabetes.

This clone has just a few counts. The V call is TRBV5-1, the J call TRBJ2-5; 7 nucleotides agree with TRBD1. The CDR3 is 15 amino acids. Germline CDR1 is SGHRS and CDR2 is YFSETQ. Trimming removed 2 bases from V and 5 bases from J; junction bases left unmatched: 9. CDR3 DNA sequence: TGCGCCAGCAGCTTAAACTTACAGGGGCTCGAGACCCAGTACTTC. Translation gives CASSLNLQGLETQYF.

The chain combines TRBV27 with TRBJ2-1, with 8 bases lining up with TRBD2. The junction had 6 bases not matched to a gene; V was cut back by 5 bases and J by 0 bases. CDR3 length: 16 amino acids. Germline V gene data show CDR1 as MNHEY and CDR2 as SMNVEV (reference sequence). CDR3 sequence: CASSRLALVSYNEQFF. The CDR3 DNA is TGTGCCAGCAGTAGACTAGCGTTGGTCTCCTACAATGAGCAGTTCTTC.

The V and J genes are TRBV18 and TRBJ2-6; no reliable D call. V gave up 3 bases and J gave up 0 bases, with 9 bases separating them. CDR1 and CDR2 from the germline V gene are KGHSH and LQKENI. CDR3 length equals 16 residues. CDR3 residues: CASSPRIISGANVLTF. CDR3 coding DNA: TGTGCCAGCTCACCGCGGATCATCTCTGGGGCCAACGTCCTGACTTTC.

The genes are TRBV18 and TRBJ1-6; unclear D gene. Trimming removed 3 bases at V and 4 bases at J, with 10 bases between. The germline CDR1 and CDR2 sequences are KGHSH and LQKENI. The CDR3 extends over 15 amino acids. For the CDR3, the DNA is TGTGCCAGCTCACCGGACTTTTTTTATAATTCACCCCTCCACTTT. This codes for CASSPDFFYNSPLHF.

This clone has a handful of counts. The chain recombines TRBV7-2 with TRBJ1-2; 9 bases match TRBD1. The CDR3 is 16 amino acids. The V and J ends lost 5 bases and 7 bases, in that order; junction bases with no gene match: 14. Germline CDR1 is SGHTA and CDR2 is FQGNSA. DNA of the CDR3: TGTGCCAGCAGCCCAGGCCGGGACAGGGTTATGGGTGGCTACACCTTC. It is translated as CASSPGRDRVMGGYTF.

The genes are TRBV5-1 and TRBJ2-1; no firm D call. The ends were cut back, 5 bases at V and 9 bases at J, with 6 bases in the middle. Germline CDR1 is SGHRS and CDR2 is YFSETQ. This CDR3 is built from 10 residues. This CDR3 reads CASRGSEQFF. CDR3 in DNA: TGCGCCAGCAGGGGCAGTGAGCAGTTCTTC. The variable domain in full, with the rest retrieved from reference TRBV5-1 and TRBJ2-1, is KAGVTQTPRYLIKTRGQQVTLSCSPISGHRSVSWYQQTPGQGLQFLFEYFSETQRNKGNFPGRFSGRQFSNSRSEMNVSTLELGDSALYLCASRGSEQFFGPGTRLTVL.

The genes are TRBV7-8 and TRBJ1-1, with D unresolved. CDR1 is SGHVS, CDR2 FQNEAQ, per germline. The V end was cut by 2 bases, the J end by 0 bases, with 10 bases between. The CDR3 totals 15 residues. In DNA form, the CDR3 reads TGTGCCAGCAGCTTAAGGAGGGTTATGAACACTGAAGCTTTCTTT. Translation gives CASSLRRVMNTEAFF. Together with reference TRBV7-8 and TRBJ1-1, the CDR3 gives the full variable domain: GAGVSQSPRYKVAKRGQDVALRCDPISGHVSLFWYQQALGQGPEFLTYFQNEAQLDKSGLPSDRFFAERPEGSVSTLKIQRTQQEDSAVYLCASSLRRVMNTEAFFGQGTRLTVV.

V and J are TRBV7-8 and TRBJ2-1; 9 nucleotides line up with TRBD2. The CDR3 runs to 15 residues. Losses at the gene ends were 4 bases for V and 7 bases for J; bases not matched to a gene: 8. Germline V gene data show CDR1 as SGHVS and CDR2 as FQNEAQ. CDR3 protein: CASSSLAGVRNEQFF. DNA of the CDR3: TGTGCCAGCAGCTCTTTAGCGGGAGTGCGAAATGAGCAGTTCTTC. The complete variable domain, with remaining parts taken from reference TRBV7-8 and TRBJ2-1, reads GAGVSQSPRYKVAKRGQDVALRCDPISGHVSLFWYQQALGQGPEFLTYFQNEAQLDKSGLPSDRFFAERPEGSVSTLKIQRTQQEDSAVYLCASSSLAGVRNEQFFGPGTRLTVL.

This clone was observed a few times. V usage is TRBV7-9 and J usage is TRBJ1-2; the D gene is possibly TRBD1 (5 bases). This CDR3 region has 13 residues. Germline V gene data show CDR1 as SEHNR and CDR2 as FQNEAQ (reference sequence). V gave up 2 bases and J gave up 1 base, with 5 bases separating them. CDR3 residues: CASSLQGNYGYTF. Written as DNA, the CDR3 is TGTGCCAGCAGCTTACAGGGTAACTATGGCTACACCTTC.

This clone was found a few times. V gene TRBV7-9 combines with J gene TRBJ2-6; tentatively, D is TRBD2 (5 bases). The V gene lost 3 bases and the J gene lost 4 bases, with 16 bases spanning the gap. CDR1 SEHNR and CDR2 FQNEAQ come from the germline V gene (reference sequence). The CDR3 totals 17 residues. CDR3 bases: TGTGCCAGCAGCTTTGATAGGGCCCGGGGAGGGGCCAACGTCCTGACTTTC. Its protein product is CASSFDRARGGANVLTF.

The chain couples TRBV2 to TRBJ2-3, with D possibly matching TRBD2 (7 bases). Germline V lookup: CDR1 SNHLY, CDR2 FYNNEI. CDR3 length equals 15 residues. V was shortened by 4 bases and J by 5 bases, with 16 bases between the two germline ends. The CDR3 sequence: CASSAMLGGRDTQYF. The CDR3 nucleotides read TGTGCCAGCAGTGCGATGCTGGGGGGGCGAGATACGCAGTATTTT.

The chain uses TRBV2 and TRBJ2-7, with TRBD2 identical over 12 bases. The CDR3 loop spans 14 amino acids. V gave up 6 bases and J gave up 4 bases; unmatched junction bases: 4. Germline lookup yields CDR1 SNHLY and CDR2 FYNNEI. CDR3 amino acids: CASSAGTSGYEQYF. The DNA of the CDR3 is TGTGCCAGCAGCGCCGGGACTAGCGGGTACGAGCAGTACTTC. Complete variable domain (other parts from reference TRBV2 and TRBJ2-7): EPEVTQTPSHQVTQMGQEVILRCVPISNHLYFYWYRQILGQKVEFLVSFYNNEISEKSEIFDDQFSVERPDGSNFTLKIRSTKLEDSAMYFCASSAGTSGYEQYFGPGTRLTVT.

This clone occurred a few times. The chain combines TRBV19 with TRBJ2-5; maybe TRBD2 (5 bases). This CDR3 is 14 amino acids long. V lost 6 bases and J 5 bases, leaving 16 bases between the germline ends. Germline V gene data show CDR1 as LNHDA and CDR2 as SQIVND (reference sequence). This CDR3 reads CASRVESGDETQYF. The DNA for the CDR3 is TGTGCCAGTAGAGTGGAGAGCGGCGACGAGACCCAGTACTTC.

The chain couples TRBV29-1 to TRBJ1-2; TRBD1 matches at 7 bases. Trimming at V came to 6 bases and at J to 8 bases, leaving 3 bases not matched to a gene. The CDR3 runs to 10 residues. Germline values: CDR1 SQVTM, CDR2 ANQGSEA. CDR3 bases: TGCAGCGTCAAAGGGGGCGGCTACACCTTC. This sequence encodes CSVKGGGYTF.

This clone has just a few counts. This chain links TRBV5-4 with TRBJ2-5; 10 bases are shared with TRBD2. This CDR3 region has 14 residues. With V trimmed by 1 base and J by 5 bases, 2 bases remained unmatched. Germline V CDR1 and CDR2: SGHNT, YYREEE (reference sequence). The DNA of the CDR3 is TGTGCCAGCAGCTTGACTAGCGGGGTCGAGACCCAGTACTTC. It specifies CASSLTSGVETQYF.

This clone was picked up a small number of times. This chain's CDR3 is CASSQHEQYF. CDR3 sequence (DNA): TGTGCCAGCTCACAGCACGAGCAGTACTTC. V usage is TRBV18 and J usage is TRBJ2-7, with D unclear. The CDR3 has 10 amino acids. The V gene lost 4 bases and the J gene lost 5 bases, with 3 bases spanning the gap. Germline V CDR1 and CDR2: KGHSH, LQKENI.

This chain uses TRBV7-8 with TRBJ2-5; 13 nucleotides align to TRBD2. V lost 4 bases, J lost 8 bases, and 7 bases stayed unmatched. The CDR3 is 15 residues long. Per germline, CDR1 SGHVS and CDR2 FQNEAQ. The CDR3 coding sequence is TGTGCCAGCAGCTACGGACTAGCGGGAGAAGGCACCCAGTACTTC. Encoded protein: CASSYGLAGEGTQYF. The complete variable domain, with remaining parts taken from reference TRBV7-8 and TRBJ2-5, reads GAGVSQSPRYKVAKRGQDVALRCDPISGHVSLFWYQQALGQGPEFLTYFQNEAQLDKSGLPSDRFFAERPEGSVSTLKIQRTQQEDSAVYLCASSYGLAGEGTQYFGPGTRLLVL.